This T cell receptor beta chain was obtained from a study of T cell clonotyping in hematopoietic cell transplantation. Study conclusions and caveats: Higher Inverse Simpson Index values in graft donor and pretransplant recipient predicted broader posttransplant TCR diversity.

A word on this clone: Its target is not known.

Using immunoSEQ multiplex PCR, the repertoire was profiled, and TCRdb retains in-frame clones only, with some absent. Of 20,000 or so clones in the sample, roughly 80% were seen once. CDR3 length: 12 amino acids. Germline loops: CDR1 SQVTM, CDR2 ANQGSEA. V lost 5 bases and J 0 bases, leaving 5 bases between the germline ends. The sample comprised peripheral blood mononuclear cells. This receptor was identified in a man in his 60s in good health. Some clones in this sample may be carry-over from other donors' samples. This sequence joins TRBV29-1 and TRBJ1-3; D uncertain. CDR3 loop: CSVRTSGNTIYF. The CDR3 DNA is TGCAGCGTTCGGACCTCTGGAAACACCATATATTTT.